The 16 T cell receptor beta chains below were found in one sample sequenced in a study of T cell responses to AZD1222 COVID-19 vaccine. Profiling relied on immunoSEQ multiplex PCR, and the TCRdb table lists in-frame clones only, not all of them. Of about 84,000 clones listed, 87% are singletons. The sequences come from peripheral blood, collected 28 days after the second AZD1222 dose. These receptors were taken from an adult who received the AZD1222 COVID-19 vaccine.

The genes are TRBV5-1 and TRBJ1-4, with unresolved D. The CDR3 length is 16 residues. V was clipped by 2 bases and J by 4 bases, with 15 bases between them. The V gene's germline CDR1 is SGHRS and CDR2 YFSETQ. The DNA of the CDR3 is TGCGCCAGCAGCTTAGGAGGGAGGAGCCTTAATGAAAAACTGTTTTTT. Residues: CASSLGGRSLNEKLFF.

A single count supports this clone. The chain carries TRBV7-2 and TRBJ1-2; the D is unclear. Trimming removed 3 bases at V and 4 bases at J, with 9 bases between. The CDR3 has 13 residues. Per germline, CDR1 SGHTA and CDR2 FQGNSA. CDR3 bases: TGTGCCAGCAGCTTGGCGGGATTCTATGGCTACACCTTC. Its protein product is CASSLAGFYGYTF.

The J gene is TRBJ2-7, the V gene TRBV4-1, with D maybe TRBD1 (6 bases). The V and J ends lost 0 bases and 2 bases respectively, with 8 bases between them. The CDR3 is 14 amino acids. Germline V gene sequence: CDR1 MGHRA, CDR2 YSYEKL. The CDR3 spells CASSQDSGAYEQYF. For the CDR3, the DNA is TGCGCCAGCAGCCAAGATTCAGGGGCCTACGAGCAGTACTTC.

The DNA for the CDR3 is TGTGCCAGCAGCGCTACGGGACAGGGTTTCTCCTACAATGAGCAGTTCTTC. It codes for CASSATGQGFSYNEQFF. The rearrangement uses TRBV9 and TRBJ2-1; TRBD1 aligns across 9 bases. J was trimmed by 0 bases and V by 3 bases; bases with no gene match: 7. The CDR3 has 17 amino acids. Germline V gene lookup returns CDR1 SGDLS and CDR2 YYNGEE.

The rearrangement links TRBV6-5 to TRBJ1-5, with D unresolved. The CDR3 extends over 14 amino acids. Trimming stripped 2 bases from V and 4 bases from J, with 9 bases between. CDR1 is MNHEY and CDR2 is SVGAGI in the germline V gene. CDR3 sequence (DNA): TGTGCCAGCAGTTACGGGTCACCTAATCAGCCCCAGCATTTT. Protein sequence: CASSYGSPNQPQHF.

The gene calls are TRBV7-9 and TRBJ1-1; D gene uncertain. Germline V gene data show CDR1 as SEHNR and CDR2 as FQNEAQ (reference sequence). This CDR3 comprises 12 residues. V gave up 5 bases and J gave up 2 bases, with 6 bases separating them. The CDR3, as DNA: TGTGCCAGCAGCACGGGAAACACTGAAGCTTTCTTT. Translating gives CASSTGNTEAFF.

The rearrangement links TRBV29-1 to TRBJ1-4; D is perhaps TRBD1 (6 bases). The CDR3 has 15 amino acids. The germline CDR1 and CDR2 sequences are SQVTM and ANQGSEA. The V end lost 0 bases, the J end lost 5 bases, and 13 bases lay between the germline ends. CDR3 loop: CSVEDPGTRNEKLFF. The CDR3 DNA sequence: TGCAGCGTTGAAGATCCGGGGACAAGGAATGAAAAACTGTTTTTT. Full variable domain (remainder filled in from reference TRBV29-1 and TRBJ1-4): SAVISQKPSRDICQRGTSLTIQCQVDSQVTMMFWYRQQPGQSLTLIATANQGSEATYESGFVIDKFPISRPNLTFSTLTVSNMSPEDSSIYLCSVEDPGTRNEKLFFGSGTQLSVL.

The sample holds one count of this clone. The rearrangement joins TRBV5-1 to TRBJ1-1; D not resolved. This CDR3 contains 13 residues. Germline V gene sequence: CDR1 SGHRS, CDR2 YFSETQ. V dropped 2 bases and J dropped 1 base, with 6 bases sitting between them. The CDR3 nucleotides are TGCGCCAGCAGCTTCGACAAGAACACTGAAGCTTTCTTT. Its translation: CASSFDKNTEAFF. The whole variable domain, remainder taken from reference TRBV5-1 and TRBJ1-1, is KAGVTQTPRYLIKTRGQQVTLSCSPISGHRSVSWYQQTPGQGLQFLFEYFSETQRNKGNFPGRFSGRQFSNSRSEMNVSTLELGDSALYLCASSFDKNTEAFFGQGTRLTVV.

This chain uses TRBV7-2 with TRBJ1-6; no firm D call. Trimming took 1 base from V and 8 from J, leaving 3 bases between them. CDR3 length equals 12 residues. The V gene's germline CDR1 is SGHTA and CDR2 FQGNSA. The CDR3 DNA reads TGTGCCAGCAGCTTAGATTATTCACCCCTCCACTTT. Translation gives CASSLDYSPLHF.

This rearrangement joins TRBV28 to TRBJ2-1, with 7 bases matching TRBD1. The length of the CDR3 is 15 residues. Trimming took 7 bases from V and 8 from J; bases not matched to a gene: 14. The germline CDR1 and CDR2 sequences are MDHEN and SYDVKM. The CDR3: CASILSLGGGYEQFF. In DNA, the CDR3 is TGTGCCAGCATTCTATCGTTAGGGGGCGGCTATGAGCAGTTCTTC.

This sequence joins TRBV10-3 and TRBJ2-1; 9 bases map to TRBD2. Germline CDR1 and CDR2: ENHRY and SYGVKD. J lost 9 bases, V lost 2 bases, and 11 bases had no gene match. This CDR3 spans 16 amino acids. The CDR3: CAISEVLAGGPGEQFF. CDR3 sequence (DNA): TGTGCCATCAGTGAGGTTCTGGCGGGGGGGCCGGGTGAGCAGTTCTTC.

The chain has TRBV10-3 and TRBJ2-7, with TRBD1 as a possible D gene (6 bases). Trimming removed 6 bases from V and 5 bases from J, with 8 bases in between. Looked up from germline, CDR1 is ENHRY and CDR2 is SYGVKD. The CDR3 is 11 amino acids. CDR3 nucleotide sequence: TGTGCCATCAGGGGGACAAACGAGCAGTACTTC. Its translation is CAIRGTNEQYF.

The rearrangement uses TRBV5-1 and TRBJ2-7, with TRBD2 matching over 9 bases. The junction had 6 bases not matched to a gene; V was cut back by 4 bases and J by 4 bases. Germline-derived CDR1 and CDR2 are SGHRS and YFSETQ. The CDR3 is 14 residues long. CDR3 sequence: CASSKEAGGYEQYF. The CDR3, as DNA: TGCGCCAGCAGCAAGGAAGCGGGGGGTTACGAGCAGTACTTC.

The V and J genes are TRBV18 and TRBJ1-4; no clear D. Deletions cut 5 bases from V and 0 bases from J, with 13 bases between. The CDR3 length is 16 residues. Per germline, CDR1 KGHSH and CDR2 LQKENI. Here the CDR3 reads CASSANYATTNEKLFF. DNA for the CDR3: TGTGCCAGCTCAGCGAATTACGCAACAACTAATGAAAAACTGTTTTTT.

This clone showed up just a few times. The rearrangement joins TRBV19 to TRBJ2-2; no clear D gene. Trimming shortened V by 4 bases and J by 7 bases, and 13 bases separated the two germline ends. CDR1 and CDR2 from the germline V gene are LNHDA and SQIVND (reference sequence). The CDR3 is 14 amino acids. The CDR3 region is CASSTLQFVGELFF. The CDR3, as DNA: TGTGCCAGTAGTACATTACAGTTTGTCGGGGAGCTGTTTTTT.

The chain has TRBV5-5 and TRBJ2-1, with D unclear. Germline V lookup: CDR1 SGHKS, CDR2 YYEKEE (reference sequence). The CDR3 consists of 12 residues. The ends were cut back, 0 bases at V and 8 bases at J, with 6 bases in the middle. The CDR3 is CASSLAADEQFF. CDR3 nucleotide sequence: TGTGCCAGCAGCTTGGCTGCGGATGAGCAGTTCTTC.